These 16 T cell receptor beta chains came from one sample sequenced in a study of read filtering for tumor transcriptome and immune sequencing. The library was built from 400 ng RNA with molecular barcoded adaptors for alpha/delta and beta/gamma chains. One entry per CDR3 protein, called by TCRdb with MiXCR from the reads. The repertoire includes about 93,000 distinct CDR3 sequences, 20% to 25% of them detected once, and about an eighth sits in the top ten. The specimen was a population of CD138-negative cells sorted from bone marrow. These receptors were taken from a donor aged 40 or over with multiple myeloma.

This clonotype appeared once. A read error may explain this, as a much larger clone is one base away. The chain uses TRBV7-9 and TRBJ1-2; 9 bases agree with TRBD1. CDR1 and CDR2 from the germline V gene are SEHNR and FQNEAQ (reference sequence). The V gene end was trimmed by 3 bases and the J gene end by 6 bases; junction bases not matched to a gene: 8. This CDR3 is 15 amino acids long. CDR3: CASSFTGGPVDGYTF. Here the CDR3 DNA reads TGTGCCAGCAGCTTTACAGGGGGCCCTGTCGATGGCTACACCTTC.

This clonotype has more than one count but fewer than ten. The rearrangement links TRBV28 to TRBJ1-5, with a possible D match to TRBD1 (6 bases). The CDR3 is 16 amino acids. Germline CDR1 is MDHEN and CDR2 is SYDVKM. The germline V and J ends were trimmed by 3 bases and 1 base, with 13 bases remaining between them. This CDR3 reads CASSLRSQGSNQPQHF. Written as DNA, the CDR3 is TGTGCCAGCAGTTTGCGCTCACAGGGAAGCAATCAGCCCCAGCATTTT.

A few counts support this clonotype. The V and J genes are TRBV2 and TRBJ1-5; 7 bases align to TRBD1. From germline, CDR1 is SNHLY and CDR2 FYNNEI. The CDR3 has 16 amino acids. The V segment lost 4 bases and the J segment 1 base; nucleotides outside the gene matches: 7. The CDR3 reads CASSGSGTVSNQPQHF. The DNA for the CDR3 is TGTGCCAGCAGTGGTTCCGGGACAGTAAGCAATCAGCCCCAGCATTTT.

This clonotype showed up many times. The chain has TRBV5-6 and TRBJ2-5; tentative D call: TRBD1 (6 bases). Germline values: CDR1 SGHDT, CDR2 YYEEEE. V gave up 3 bases and J gave up 1 base, with 13 bases separating them. This CDR3 has 15 residues. CDR3 loop: CASSWGQGIQETQYF. Here the CDR3 DNA reads TGTGCCAGCAGCTGGGGTCAGGGGATCCAAGAGACCCAGTACTTC. The whole variable domain, filled in from reference TRBV5-6 and TRBJ2-5, reads DAGVTQSPTHLIKTRGQQVTLRCSPKSGHDTVSWYQQALGQGPQFIFQYYEEEERQRGNFPDRFSGHQFPNYSSELNVNALLLGDSALYLCASSWGQGIQETQYFGPGTRLLVL.

This clonotype has a count of ten or more. The genes are TRBV3-1 and TRBJ2-1; the match to TRBD2 covers 7 bases. Trimming cost V 1 base and J 7 bases; bases outside gene matches: 10. CDR1 LGHDT and CDR2 YNNKEL come from the germline V gene (reference sequence). The CDR3 runs 16 residues. Here the CDR3 reads CASSQVLRTSRNEQFF. Written as DNA, the CDR3 is TGTGCCAGCAGCCAAGTTCTCAGGACTAGTAGGAATGAGCAGTTCTTC.

This clonotype was observed at least ten times. The genes are TRBV11-2 and TRBJ2-5, with D possibly being TRBD1 (5 bases). This CDR3 is 14 amino acids long. Per the germline V gene, CDR1 is SGHAT and CDR2 is FQNNGV. The ends were cut back, 1 base at V and 5 bases at J, with 11 bases in the middle. The CDR3 nucleotides are TGTGCCAGCAGCTTAGCAGGGTATAGGGAGACCCAGTACTTC. It translates to CASSLAGYRETQYF.

As concerns this clonotype: A much larger clone lies one base from this, so it may be a read error. This chain links TRBV7-3 with TRBJ1-1; D remains ambiguous. CDR1 is SGHTA, CDR2 FQGTGA, per germline. The CDR3 is made up of 15 amino acids. CDR3 region: CASSLNRLMNTEASF. The CDR3 DNA reads as TGTGCCAGCAGCTTAAACCGCCTCATGAACACTGAAGCTTCCTTT.

This clonotype has ten or more counts. The genes are TRBV7-9 and TRBJ2-1; 11 bases align to TRBD2. The CDR3 is made up of 16 amino acids. V trimming: 5 bases; J trimming: 1 base; junction bases outside the gene matches: 4. Germline V gene sequence: CDR1 SEHNR, CDR2 FQNEAQ (reference sequence). CDR3 sequence (DNA): TGTGCCAGCAGCCCGACTAGCGGGGCGTCCTACAATGAGCAGTTCTTC. This gives the protein CASSPTSGASYNEQFF.

This clonotype was recorded many times. The rearrangement links TRBV2 to TRBJ2-5; D might be TRBD2 (6 bases). The V and J ends lost 7 bases and 0 bases respectively, with 9 bases between them. The CDR3 is 13 amino acids. Per germline, CDR1 SNHLY and CDR2 FYNNEI. The CDR3 DNA is TGTGCCAGCAAACGGGACTACCAAGAGACCCAGTACTTC. This codes for CASKRDYQETQYF. Using reference TRBV2 and TRBJ2-5 for the parts outside the CDR3, the full variable domain is EPEVTQTPSHQVTQMGQEVILRCVPISNHLYFYWYRQILGQKVEFLVSFYNNEISEKSEIFDDQFSVERPDGSNFTLKIRSTKLEDSAMYFCASKRDYQETQYFGPGTRLLVL.

This clonotype was recorded a few times. The chain combines TRBV2 with TRBJ1-1, with 8 bases matching TRBD1. The CDR3 is 16 amino acids. The germline gives CDR1 SNHLY, CDR2 FYNNEI. V lost 6 bases and J lost 5; bases outside the gene matches: 14. CDR3 sequence (DNA): TGTGCCAGCAGGCCGGGACAGGTCACTGGAGAGACTGAAGCTTTCTTT. Its translation is CASRPGQVTGETEAFF.

This clonotype was counted only a few times. A much larger clone lies a single base off, so this may be a read error. This chain uses TRBV20-1 with TRBJ1-1; D uncertain. Germline CDR1 DFQATT, CDR2 SNEGSKA (reference sequence). This CDR3 comprises 14 residues. This chain's CDR3 is CGAVFPPMNTEAFF. The CDR3 DNA follows: TGCGGCGCCGTCTTTCCTCCTATGAACACTGAAGCTTTCTTT.

This clonotype was detected only a few times. This chain connects TRBV20-1 to TRBJ2-3, with D tentatively TRBD1 or TRBD2 (5 bases each). The CDR3 is made up of 13 amino acids. Trimming left V 6 bases short and J 1 base short, with 11 bases between. The V gene's germline CDR1 is DFQATT and CDR2 SNEGSKA (reference sequence). The CDR3 sequence: CSAEGPRTDTQYF. The CDR3 nucleotides are TGCAGTGCCGAGGGACCCCGCACAGATACGCAGTATTTT.

This clonotype was seen many times. V and J are TRBV7-3 and TRBJ2-1, with D perhaps TRBD1 (5 bases). V lost 2 bases to trimming and J lost 0 bases, with 11 bases between them. CDR1 SGHTA and CDR2 FQGTGA come from the germline V gene. CDR3 length: 16 amino acids. CDR3 amino acids: CASSLGRGSSYNEQFF. Written as DNA, the CDR3 is TGTGCCAGCAGCTTAGGTAGGGGAAGCTCCTACAATGAGCAGTTCTTC.

The sample holds many counts of this clonotype. This chain links TRBV28 with TRBJ2-5; no firm D call. CDR1 MDHEN and CDR2 SYDVKM come from the germline V gene. Deletions cut 6 bases from V and 0 bases from J, with 14 bases between. The CDR3 runs to 15 residues. DNA for the CDR3: TGTGCCAGCAGACCCGGCGTAAAGTACCAAGAGACCCAGTACTTC. This gives the protein CASRPGVKYQETQYF.

This clonotype was seen many times. V usage is TRBV2 and J usage is TRBJ2-5; D ambiguous. The CDR3 length is 13 residues. Per the germline V gene, CDR1 is SNHLY and CDR2 is FYNNEI. Trimming pared 4 bases from V and 5 bases from J, leaving 11 bases between. The CDR3 spells CASSVRGSETQYF. The CDR3 nucleotides are TGTGCCAGCAGTGTCAGAGGCTCGGAGACCCAGTACTTC.

This clonotype has more than one count but fewer than ten. The chain uses TRBV4-1 and TRBJ2-3, with TRBD1 matching 9 bases. V lost 5 bases and J lost 4; bases outside the gene matches: 16. Germline V lookup: CDR1 MGHRA, CDR2 YSYEKL. The CDR3 spans 18 residues. CDR3 sequence (DNA): TGCGCCAGCAGCACCCAGGACAGGGGCGCAGAGGGGTCAGATACGCAGTATTTT. Translation: CASSTQDRGAEGSDTQYF.